The clone carrying this TCR beta chain was observed many times. Antigen specificity is unknown. The sample comes from a study of T cell repertoires in cytomegalovirus infection. Study details: Public TCR beta signatures indicated both CMV infection and matching HLA type.

CDR3 size: 16 residues. The germline gives CDR1 SGHTA, CDR2 FQGNSA. After removal of 5 bases from V and 2 bases from J, the junction contained 9 bases not matched to a gene. TCRdb used MiXCR to reprocess the reads, holding one entry per CDR3 protein. Here the sample spans fewer than 80,000 distinct CDR3 sequences, approximately 3.7% being singletons. Whole-study findings and limits: HLA-C-restricted CMV clonotypes gave the most frequent clonotype in two of eight donors.

The sequenced sample was PBMCs. This clonotype was sampled from a human donor in good health (CMV status not recorded). Some clones in this sample may be carry-over from other donors' samples. The V gene is TRBV7-2, the J gene TRBJ2-1, with 7 nucleotides matching TRBD2. CDR3 in amino acids: CASSIFPSGAYNEQFF. In DNA, the CDR3 is TGTGCCAGCAGCATCTTTCCTAGCGGCGCCTACAATGAGCAGTTCTTC.